This T cell receptor beta chain was sequenced during a study of blood T cell repertoires in COVID-19 (dated by TCRdb to the early 2020s). Study-wide context: Samples from collaborators originated in the United States, Italy and Spain and spanned both the acute and convalescent phases of COVID-19. Samples were obtained from the ongoing ImmuneRACE study (first 160 participants) and from 1,254 subjects provided by 6 global collaborators. The repertoires were released in a freely available public database meant as a resource for research on the immune response to SARS-CoV-2. The material from the prospective study consisted of cDNA or gDNA derived from T cells, B-cell-depleted T cells, or PBMCs. Subjects who had been exposed to COVID-19, were actively infected with it, or had recovered from it provided the deeply sampled blood TCRbeta repertoires that made up the dataset. A de-identified subject ID, COVID-19 status, age in years and sex were almost always included in the sample metadata. Where available, HLA class I and class II types were obtained from metadata supplied by the sample provider rather than from assay-based typing. What the study reported, not specific to this receptor: Clinical and demographic metadata were provided uncurated, with the amount varying by source and participant.

Taken from cysteine to phenylalanine, the CDR3 has 14 residues. Left in the record is the CDR3 DNA by itself, 42 bases read in frame from the first base. Trimming at the junction amounts to 4 bases on V and 1 base on J, and the germline ends lie 9 bases apart. From a lookup of the germline V gene, CDR1 and CDR2 are SGHRS and YFSETQ. TCRbeta CDR3 regions were amplified from genomic DNA using the immunoSEQ Assay, a bias-controlled multiplex PCR. On the authors' methods: The number of nucleated cells in each sample was estimated by amplification of reference gene primers within the assay. To quantify the absolute abundance of each unique TCRbeta CDR3 rearrangement, sequence reads were collapsed and filtered. For each sample, productive Simpson clonality was calculated by taking the square root of Simpson's diversity index across productive rearrangements. The clones in this table, taken by TCRdb from immuneACCESS, are in-frame only. Not every clone is retained; where verified, under half of the shortfall comes from an unresolved V gene, and the cause of the rest is unknown. That table gives V, J and clone size, and the DNA gave D and trimming. The sample data list hundreds of thousands of clones, and approximately 86% of these were observed just once. The top ten hold 3.5% to 4.5% of the sample.

As concerns this clone: Its specific antigen is unknown. No base quality values were provided; no much bigger clone lies one nucleotide off.

Participants in the prospective study were enrolled through a virtual design, were aged 18 to 89 years, and lived in 24 United States geographic areas. To assign participants to cohorts, the prospective study relied on clinical history that participants themselves reported in a screening survey and a study questionnaire. Mobile phlebotomists in the prospective study collected whole blood, serum and a nasopharyngeal or oropharyngeal swab from every participant. Over a roughly 2-month period, participants in the prospective study had the option of providing additional blood draws and questionnaires. Prospective study blood samples were shipped either frozen or at room temperature before DNA extraction.

This TCR came from a woman aged 40 to 50 with acute COVID-19. The sample consisted of PBMCs or T cells enriched from blood (not recorded which). Recombination connected TRBV5-1 to TRBJ1-5, with TRBD1 perhaps the D gene, on 5 matching bases. The nucleotide sequence is given as TGCGCCAGCAGCCCAGGGTGGAGCAATCAGCCCCAGCATTTT. Its protein is CASSPGWSNQPQHF.